Following are 24 T cell receptor beta chains from one sample sequenced in a study of blood T cell repertoires in COVID-19. Sequenced by immunoSEQ multiplex PCR; TCRdb stores in-frame clones only, minus some. The data contain roughly 150,000 clones, approximately 82% of them singletons. Material for sequencing was peripheral blood. The receptor source for this set is a woman aged 45 to 65 with acute or convalescent COVID-19.

This chain connects TRBV4-3 to TRBJ2-6, with no clear D. The CDR3 extends over 17 amino acids. Trimming took 0 bases from V and 1 from J, leaving 10 bases between them. Germline V CDR1 and CDR2: LGHNA, YSLEER. The chain's CDR3 is CASSQDILSSGANVLTF. CDR3 sequence (DNA): TGCGCCAGCAGCCAAGACATACTATCATCTGGGGCCAACGTCCTGACTTTC.

In its sample, this clone was seen once. This chain joins TRBV4-2 and TRBJ2-1, with TRBD2 matching 8 bases. The CDR3 consists of 16 residues. V shed 4 bases, J shed 8 bases, and the junction held 13 bases outside the gene matches. Germline V CDR1 and CDR2: LGHNA, YNFKEQ. The CDR3 sequence: CASSLRGAGGHDEQFF. The CDR3 region has the DNA TGTGCCAGCAGCCTCCGTGGGGCGGGAGGTCACGATGAGCAGTTCTTC.

V is TRBV18 and J is TRBJ2-7; TRBD1 matches 7 bases. This CDR3 comprises 16 residues. CDR1 and CDR2 (germline): KGHSH, LQKENI. Unmatched junction bases numbered 8, after V lost 2 bases and J lost 1 base. The CDR3, as DNA: TGTGCCAGCTCACCAACCTTCGACAGGGCTTCCTACGAGCAGTACTTC. It specifies CASSPTFDRASYEQYF.

This rearrangement joins TRBV7-8 to TRBJ1-5, with unresolved D. This CDR3 comprises 14 residues. CDR1 is SGHVS, CDR2 FQNEAQ, per germline. V lost 3 bases to trimming and J lost 6 bases, with 12 bases between them. The DNA for the CDR3 is TGTGCCAGCAGCTTTTCGGGGTTGGCTCAGCCCCAGCATTTT. Translation gives CASSFSGLAQPQHF.

The chain combines TRBV5-1 with TRBJ1-6; 11 bases are a match to TRBD1. CDR3 length: 15 residues. CDR1 is SGHRS, CDR2 YFSETQ, per germline. With V trimmed by 4 bases and J by 9 bases, 6 bases remained unmatched. CDR3 region: CASSPGQGVGSPLHF. Written as DNA, the CDR3 is TGCGCCAGCAGCCCGGGACAGGGGGTAGGTTCACCCCTCCACTTT.

This clone has more than one count but fewer than ten. The chain has TRBV6-4 and TRBJ1-2; 7 bases agree with TRBD1. The CDR3 totals 15 residues. The V gene's germline CDR1 is MRHNA and CDR2 SNTAGT. V lost 0 bases to trimming and J lost 3 bases; unmatched junction nucleotides: 4. The CDR3 reads CASSDSGTVYYGYTF. CDR3 DNA sequence: TGTGCCAGCAGTGACTCAGGGACAGTGTACTATGGCTACACCTTC.

This clone was detected only a few times. The chain couples TRBV12-3 or TRBV12-4 to TRBJ2-2, with D possibly TRBD2 on 6 matching bases. The CDR3 is 13 residues long. The ends were cut back, 5 bases at V and 6 bases at J, with 10 bases in the middle. CDR3 region: CASSQTSAGELFF. CDR3 sequence (DNA): TGTGCCAGCAGTCAGACTAGTGCCGGGGAGCTGTTTTTT.

CDR3 sequence (DNA): TGTGCCAGCAGCTTAGTCTCCAGACCGTCAGGGGTGTTTTTT. As protein: CASSLVSRPSGVFF. The chain couples TRBV7-7 to TRBJ1-4; TRBD1 might be the D (6 bases). The CDR3 runs 14 residues. Germline CDR1 reads SSHAT; CDR2 reads FNYEAQ (reference sequence). V shed 1 base and J shed 15 bases, with 18 bases lying between them.

The DNA of the CDR3 is TGTGCCACCACCCAGGGGCCCGGTACCTACGAGCAGTACTTC. It specifies CATTQGPGTYEQYF. The chain is built from TRBV7-9 and TRBJ2-7; tentative D call: TRBD1 (6 bases). CDR3 length: 14 residues. Trimming cost V 10 bases and J 2 bases, with 18 bases left between them. Germline V gives CDR1 SEHNR, CDR2 FQNEAQ (reference sequence).

DNA of the CDR3: TGTGCCAGCACAGGGGTCAACACCGGGGAGCTGTTTTTT. It encodes CASTGVNTGELFF. J is TRBJ2-2 and V is TRBV5-4; maybe TRBD1 (6 bases). Looked up from germline, CDR1 is SGHNT and CDR2 is YYREEE (reference sequence). Trimming took off 6 bases at V and 2 bases at J, with 8 bases between the two ends. The CDR3 totals 13 residues. Variable domain in full (rest from reference TRBV5-4 and TRBJ2-2): ETGVTQSPTHLIKTRGQQVTLRCSSQSGHNTVSWYQQALGQGPQFIFQYYREEENGRGNFPPRFSGLQFPNYSSELNVNALELDDSALYLCASTGVNTGELFFGEGSRLTVL.

The gene calls are TRBV6-2 or TRBV6-3 and TRBJ2-1; D remains ambiguous. CDR3 length: 15 residues. The germline CDR1 and CDR2 sequences are MNHEY and SVGEGT. Trimming stripped 5 bases from V and 2 bases from J, with 13 bases between. CDR3 amino acids: CASSPLVLTYNEQFF. CDR3 coding DNA: TGTGCCAGCAGTCCCTTAGTCCTAACCTACAATGAGCAGTTCTTC.

The rearrangement links TRBV11-1 to TRBJ2-7; possibly TRBD1 for D (6 bases). The CDR3 length is 13 residues. V lost 5 bases and J 3 bases, leaving 11 bases between the germline ends. Germline CDR1 is SGHAT and CDR2 is FQDESV (reference sequence). The CDR3: CASSAQGFYEQYF. CDR3 sequence (DNA): TGTGCCAGCAGCGCACAGGGATTCTACGAGCAGTACTTC.

The J gene is TRBJ1-5, the V gene TRBV7-2; D is uncertain. V was pared by 1 base and J by 7 bases, with 11 bases between. Germline V gene data show CDR1 as SGHTA and CDR2 as FQGNSA. The CDR3 is 14 residues long. CDR3 bases: TGTGCCAGCAGCTTAGAGTCGGCGGGACAGCCCCAGCATTTT. Protein product: CASSLESAGQPQHF.

This chain links TRBV6-2 or TRBV6-3 with TRBJ1-4; TRBD1 is a possible D gene (5 bases). Germline CDR1 MNHEY, CDR2 SVGEGT. V shed 4 bases and J shed 0 bases, with 6 bases lying between them. This CDR3 spans 14 amino acids. The CDR3, as DNA: TGTGCCAGCAGTTCGACAGCAACTAATGAAAAACTGTTTTTT. As protein: CASSSTATNEKLFF.

The V gene is TRBV5-1, the J gene TRBJ1-6, with 7 bases aligning to TRBD1. This CDR3 is built from 15 residues. V lost 0 bases, J lost 5 bases, and 2 bases stayed unmatched. Germline V lookup: CDR1 SGHRS, CDR2 YFSETQ. Written as DNA, the CDR3 is TGCGCCAGCAGCTTGGGTCAGGGGGATAATTCACCCCTCCACTTT. Its protein is CASSLGQGDNSPLHF.

CDR3 sequence: CASSPWTSGNYNEQFF. DNA for the CDR3: TGTGCCAGCAGCCCGTGGACTAGCGGTAACTACAATGAGCAGTTCTTC. This rearrangement joins TRBV7-6 to TRBJ2-1; 10 bases line up with TRBD2. The CDR3 consists of 16 residues. The germline gives CDR1 SGHVS, CDR2 FNYEAQ. Trimming removed 5 bases from V and 3 bases from J; junction bases left unmatched: 7.

This sequence joins TRBV6-2 or TRBV6-3 and TRBJ2-7, with D perhaps matching TRBD2 (5 bases). Trimming removed 2 bases at V and 1 base at J, with 15 bases between. Germline values: CDR1 MNHEY, CDR2 SVGEGT. This CDR3 comprises 16 residues. DNA of the CDR3: TGTGCCAGCAGTTACAGGGCTTCCACTAGGTCCTACGAGCAGTACTTC. Protein: CASSYRASTRSYEQYF.

The genes are TRBV19 and TRBJ2-7; D gene uncertain. The length of the CDR3 is 13 residues. CDR1 and CDR2 (germline): LNHDA, SQIVND (reference sequence). Trimming left V 3 bases short and J 1 base short, with 7 bases between. The CDR3 DNA sequence: TGTGCCAGTAGTATTGGGCAGTCCTACGAGCAGTACTTC. Translating gives CASSIGQSYEQYF.

The chain has TRBV7-8 and TRBJ1-1; D possibly corresponds to TRBD1 (5 bases). Per the germline V gene, CDR1 is SGHVS and CDR2 is FQNEAQ. This CDR3 is built from 14 residues. The V end lost 6 bases, the J end lost 4 bases, and 15 bases lay between the germline ends. The CDR3 region is CASSFKSGVTEAFF. DNA for the CDR3: TGTGCCAGCAGTTTTAAGTCGGGGGTCACTGAAGCTTTCTTT.

This sequence joins TRBV4-3 and TRBJ1-4, with D unresolved. The CDR3 has 16 amino acids. V gave up 5 bases and J gave up 5 bases, with 18 bases separating them. Germline CDR1 LGHNA, CDR2 YSLEER. The chain's CDR3 is CASSERVALENEKLFF. The CDR3 nucleotides read TGCGCCAGCAGCGAAAGGGTGGCACTAGAGAATGAAAAACTGTTTTTT.

The table lists this clone with a count of one. The chain uses TRBV5-1 and TRBJ2-5; 9 bases match TRBD2. V was clipped by 6 bases and J by 5 bases; unmatched bases: 20. The germline gives CDR1 SGHRS, CDR2 YFSETQ. CDR3 size: 18 residues. This CDR3 reads CASKSLAGLLGPNETQYF. The CDR3 DNA reads as TGCGCCAGCAAGTCGCTAGCGGGACTTCTGGGTCCCAATGAGACCCAGTACTTC.

J is TRBJ1-2 and V is TRBV2, with 9 bases fitting TRBD1. Losses at the gene ends were 4 bases for V and 9 bases for J; bases not matched to a gene: 6. Germline V CDR1 and CDR2: SNHLY, FYNNEI. CDR3 length: 13 amino acids. CDR3 residues: CASSVSDRGSYTF. DNA for the CDR3: TGTGCCAGCAGTGTCTCGGACAGGGGTAGCTACACCTTC.

Notes on this clone: The junction departs from the called germline gene at one end, perhaps through a read error. The V gene is TRBV12-3 or TRBV12-4, the J gene TRBJ2-7, with no clear D. This CDR3 is 12 amino acids long. In DNA, the CDR3 is TGTGCCAGCAGATATAGCTCCTACGGGCAGTACTTC. Its translation is CASRYSSYGQYF.

This chain uses TRBV12-3 or TRBV12-4 with TRBJ2-1; TRBD2 is a possible D gene (5 bases). Trimming removed 6 bases at V and 9 bases at J, with 12 bases between. The CDR3 runs 12 residues. CDR3 DNA: TGTGCCAGCAGGCCCACGGCGGGTGAGCAGTTCTTC. Translating it yields CASRPTAGEQFF.